This entry concerns a single T cell receptor beta chain. This sample was taken from a study of tumour-infiltrating T cells in Burkitt lymphoma. Assay: immunoSEQ multiplex PCR; the TCRdb copy retains only in-frame clones and omits some. Of about 14,000 clones listed, 85% are singletons. CDR3 length: 14 amino acids. Germline assignment: CDR1 SGHVS and CDR2 FNYEAQ. After removal of 3 bases from V and 3 bases from J, the junction contained 4 bases not matched to a gene. The TCR was taken from a human donor with diffuse large B-cell lymphoma. The sequencing sample was made of tumor tissue. The chain links TRBV7-6 to TRBJ2-7; 8 nucleotides agree with TRBD1. In DNA form, the CDR3 reads TGTGCCAGCAGCTTCGCAGACAGGGGCTACGAGCAGTACTTC. Protein sequence: CASSFADRGYEQYF.